These 15 T cell receptor beta chains were all obtained from the same sample, sequenced in a study of identical twins. TCRdb reprocessed the 5' RACE reads with MiXCR, giving one entry per CDR3 protein. Among 1.5 million or so distinct CDR3 sequences listed, around a third were seen once. Sequences were obtained from cord blood. These receptors were taken from a newborn girl in good health.

This clonotype came up once. This chain uses TRBV10-2 with TRBJ2-7, with 9 bases identical to TRBD2. V trimming: 0 bases; J trimming: 7 bases; junction bases outside the gene matches: 13. This CDR3 has 17 amino acids. Germline V gives CDR1 WSHSY, CDR2 SAAADI. The CDR3 here is CASSESPNSGGRNEQYF. CDR3 coding DNA: TGCGCCAGCAGTGAGTCCCCGAATAGCGGGGGCAGGAATGAGCAGTACTTC.

The V and J genes are TRBV20-1 and TRBJ1-1; tentative D call: TRBD1 (5 bases). This CDR3 is built from 13 residues. The V gene's germline CDR1 is DFQATT and CDR2 SNEGSKA (reference sequence). The CDR3 reads CRAHQGGDTEAFF. CDR3 DNA: TGCAGAGCCCATCAGGGCGGAGACACTGAAGCTTTCTTT.

The chain carries TRBV2 and TRBJ1-2, with D perhaps TRBD1 (5 bases). This CDR3 has 14 residues. Germline V gene sequence: CDR1 SNHLY, CDR2 FYNNEI. V lost 2 bases, J lost 3 bases, and 10 bases lay in between. The CDR3 protein is CASSENNRHYGYTF. In DNA, the CDR3 is TGTGCCAGCAGTGAAAACAACAGGCACTATGGCTACACCTTC.

The chain links TRBV5-1 to TRBJ1-2, with 7 nucleotides matching TRBD1. The CDR3 sequence is 12 residues long. Losses at the gene ends were 4 bases for V and 7 bases for J; bases not matched to a gene: 4. CDR1 and CDR2 from the germline V gene are SGHRS and YFSETQ. The CDR3 region has the DNA TGCGCCAGCAGCCCGACAGGGATTGGCTACACCTTC. It specifies CASSPTGIGYTF.

This clonotype was seen a few times. V and J are TRBV5-1 and TRBJ1-4, with 9 bases identical to TRBD1. CDR3 length: 14 residues. V trimming: 4 bases; J trimming: 6 bases; junction bases outside the gene matches: 4. Germline V lookup: CDR1 SGHRS, CDR2 YFSETQ. The CDR3 DNA sequence: TGCGCCAGCAGCCAGGACAGGGGTTATGAAAAACTGTTTTTT. Protein sequence: CASSQDRGYEKLFF.

The sample holds many counts of this clonotype. CDR3 nucleotide sequence: TGTGCCATCAGTGACACCCTCTACGAGCAGTACTTC. It translates to CAISDTLYEQYF. The V gene is TRBV10-3, the J gene TRBJ2-7; D not resolved. V lost 3 bases and J 3 bases, leaving 6 bases between the germline ends. This CDR3 spans 12 amino acids. Germline V CDR1 and CDR2: ENHRY, SYGVKD.

The CDR3 spells CASRTSGRGYNEQFF. The DNA for the CDR3 is TGTGCCAGCAGGACTAGCGGGAGGGGCTACAATGAGCAGTTCTTC. This sequence joins TRBV11-2 and TRBJ2-1; 14 bases line up with TRBD2. CDR1 is SGHAT, CDR2 FQNNGV, per germline. The CDR3 contains 15 residues. With V trimmed by 6 bases and J by 3 bases, 1 base remained unmatched.

The CDR3 nucleotides are TGTGCCAGCAGCCAAGGACCCAGGGATCCTGGCTACACCTTC. Amino acid sequence: CASSQGPRDPGYTF. This sequence joins TRBV4-2 and TRBJ1-2, with D possibly TRBD1 on 5 matching bases. Germline assignment: CDR1 LGHNA and CDR2 YNFKEQ. The CDR3 sequence is 14 residues long. Trimming removed 1 base from V and 7 bases from J, with 13 bases in between.

This clonotype was counted a single time. The rearrangement joins TRBV7-2 to TRBJ2-1; TRBD1 matches 12 bases. The germline gives CDR1 SGHTA, CDR2 FQGNSA. This CDR3 has 15 amino acids. The J segment lost 5 bases and the V segment lost 5 bases, leaving 4 bases of the junction unmatched. CDR3 coding DNA: TGTGCCAGCAGCCCGGGACAGGGGGCTCACAATGAGCAGTTCTTC. Residues: CASSPGQGAHNEQFF.

This chain joins TRBV5-6 and TRBJ2-5; 7 bases are shared with TRBD1. V dropped 1 base and J dropped 1; count of bases not matched to a gene: 4. From germline, CDR1 is SGHDT and CDR2 YYEEEE. This CDR3 has 15 amino acids. The CDR3 loop is CASSLKTGIQETQYF. Here the CDR3 DNA reads TGTGCCAGCAGCTTGAAGACAGGGATCCAAGAGACCCAGTACTTC.

The J gene is TRBJ2-4, the V gene TRBV20-1; D may be TRBD1 (6 bases). CDR3 length equals 12 residues. Deletions cut 7 bases from V and 6 bases from J, with 13 bases between. Germline V gene data show CDR1 as DFQATT and CDR2 as SNEGSKA (reference sequence). The CDR3: CSVRRGGNIQYF. The CDR3 coding sequence is TGCAGTGTCCGCAGGGGCGGAAACATTCAGTACTTC.

V usage is TRBV21-1 and J usage is TRBJ1-2. TRBV21-1 is flagged as a pseudogene. The CDR3 is 15 residues long. This chain's CDR3 is CASSKEMKSFYGYTF. CDR3 nucleotide sequence: TGTGCCAGCAGCAAAGAGATGAAATCCTTCTATGGCTACACCTTC.

The rearrangement joins TRBV6-5 to TRBJ1-6; TRBD1 might be the D (5 bases). The V and J ends lost 6 bases and 4 bases respectively, with 13 bases between them. CDR1 and CDR2 from the germline V gene are MNHEY and SVGAGI. The CDR3 consists of 15 residues. The CDR3 coding sequence is TGTGCCAGCAGGCAGGGACTGGCGTATAATTCACCCCTCCACTTT. This encodes CASRQGLAYNSPLHF.

In the case of this clonotype: One junction end does not reproduce the germline sequence, and a read error may be involved. This chain connects TRBV9 to TRBJ2-7; D remains ambiguous. Near its end, the DNA agrees better with TRBJ2-5, so the J call may be wrong. The CDR3 covers 13 residues. The germline V gene encodes CDR1 SGDLS and CDR2 YYNGEE. In DNA, the CDR3 is TGTACCAGCAGCGTAGCTACGATGGAGACCCAGTACTTC. Its translation: CTSSVATMETQYF.

In its sample, this clonotype was seen a few times. The chain recombines TRBV6-1 with TRBJ2-1; maybe TRBD2 (5 bases). The CDR3 loop spans 15 amino acids. Trimming removed 1 base from V and 3 bases from J, with 10 bases in between. CDR1 is MNHNS, CDR2 SASEGT, per germline. The CDR3 here is CASSEEGLIYNEQFF. CDR3 nucleotide sequence: TGTGCCAGCAGTGAAGAAGGACTGATCTACAATGAGCAGTTCTTC.